The clone carrying this T cell receptor (beta chain) was counted only a few times. These data belong to a study of glioma-infiltrating T cells after dendritic cell vaccination. The wider study: Three intradermal dendritic cell vaccine injections were given every two weeks.

TCRdb keeps only in-frame clones here, not all; method: immunoSEQ multiplex PCR. The table has tens of thousands of clones, approximately 75% seen once; the top ten hold 2.1%. Time point in this sample: after dendritic cell vaccination, including at tumor progression/relapse. Blood PBMC samples: pre-vaccination, two weeks post third vaccination, and at tumor progression. This material consisted of blood, taken after dendritic cell vaccination. The TCR originated in a human donor with glioblastoma.

CDR3 in amino acids: CASSTNPGDLNTEAFF. The CDR3 nucleotides read TGTGCCAGCAGCACGAACCCAGGGGACCTGAACACTGAAGCTTTCTTT. The chain carries TRBV7-2 and TRBJ1-1; TRBD1 is a possible D gene (6 bases). Germline lookup yields CDR1 SGHTA and CDR2 FQGNSA. Between the trimmed V and J ends, which lost 5 bases and 0 bases, there was a span of 16 bases. The CDR3 extends over 16 amino acids.